This TCR beta chain emerged from a study of blood T cell repertoires in COVID-19. Study-wide context: Collection of acute and convalescent COVID-19 samples took place in the United States, Italy and Spain.

Using immunoSEQ multiplex PCR, the repertoire was profiled, and TCRdb retains in-frame clones only, with some absent. The top ten clones hold just under 4.5% of a sample with roughly 100,000 clones, about four fifths of them seen once. The germline gives CDR1 MNHEY, CDR2 SVGEGT. The ends were cut back, 2 bases at V and 3 bases at J, with 20 bases in the middle. This CDR3 contains 17 residues. The sequenced sample was peripheral blood. The rearrangement uses TRBV6-2 or TRBV6-3 and TRBJ2-7, with D perhaps matching TRBD1 (5 bases). This sequence was found in a human donor in a cohort sampled during active COVID-19. CDR3 bases: TGTGCCAGCAGTTACGACTCCCAGGGCCGAACCGACTACGAGCAGTACTTC. Amino acids: CASSYDSQGRTDYEQYF.